The 7 T cell receptor beta chains in this list originate from one sample, sequenced in a study of CD8 T cells in ankylosing spondylitis. TCRdb re-called the 5' RACE reads through MiXCR, storing one row per CDR3 protein. This table has roughly 230,000 distinct CDR3 sequences, roughly a tenth appearing once. Sequenced sample: blood, either unsorted or a sorted T cell fraction (not recorded which). The origin of the receptors is a male donor with ankylosing spondylitis or in good health (not recorded which).

This clonotype has a count of ten or more. This chain links TRBV20-1 with TRBJ2-7; the match to TRBD2 covers 10 bases. Losses at the gene ends were 6 bases for V and 2 bases for J; bases not matched to a gene: 7. The CDR3 is 14 amino acids. The V gene's germline CDR1 is DFQATT and CDR2 SNEGSKA (reference sequence). The CDR3, as DNA: TGCAGTGCCCCCTTGCTAGCGGGGGCCTACGAGCAGTACTTC. Protein sequence: CSAPLLAGAYEQYF.

This clonotype was seen at least ten times. This chain links TRBV3-1 with TRBJ2-7; D is unclear. This CDR3 contains 18 residues. CDR1 is LGHDT, CDR2 YNNKEL, per germline (reference sequence). V was shortened by 0 bases and J by 3 bases, with 21 bases between the two germline ends. CDR3 nucleotide sequence: TGTGCCAGCAGCCAAGAGTACAGAACCTATTCTCTTCTCTACGAGCAGTACTTC. This gives the protein CASSQEYRTYSLLYEQYF.

This clonotype was detected many times. V and J are TRBV6-5 and TRBJ1-2; perhaps TRBD1 as D (5 bases). Germline CDR1 reads MNHEY; CDR2 reads SVGAGI. V was clipped by 3 bases and J by 6 bases, with 14 bases between them. The length of the CDR3 is 14 residues. In DNA, the CDR3 is TGTGCCAGCAGTTATACGGGGGGGGGAAATGGCTACACCTTC. Translation: CASSYTGGGNGYTF.

This clonotype came up a few times. V usage is TRBV30 and J usage is TRBJ2-1; 9 bases align to TRBD2. The V gene's germline CDR1 is GTSNPN and CDR2 SVGIG (reference sequence). The CDR3 is made up of 18 amino acids. Losses at the gene ends were 3 bases for V and 4 bases for J; bases not matched to a gene: 16. CDR3: CAWSKRGSGTSRYNEQFF. CDR3 DNA sequence: TGTGCCTGGAGCAAGAGGGGAAGCGGGACTAGCCGATACAATGAGCAGTTCTTC. Full variable domain (outside the CDR3, taken from reference TRBV30 and TRBJ2-1): SQTIHQWPATLVQPVGSPLSLECTVEGTSNPNLYWYRQAAGRGLQLLFYSVGIGQISSEVPQNLSASRPQDRQFILSSKKLLLSDSGFYLCAWSKRGSGTSRYNEQFFGPGTRLTVL.

This clonotype was seen repeatedly, ten times or more. The chain joins TRBV25-1 to TRBJ2-1; 9 nucleotides line up with TRBD1. The CDR3 loop spans 14 amino acids. CDR1 is MGHDK, CDR2 SYGVNS, per germline. V lost 5 bases and J lost 6; bases outside the gene matches: 5. The CDR3 spells CASSRQGVTNEQFF. CDR3 DNA sequence: TGTGCCAGCAGTAGACAGGGGGTAACCAATGAGCAGTTCTTC.

J is TRBJ1-4 and V is TRBV7-9; maybe TRBD1 (6 bases). The V gene's germline CDR1 is SEHNR and CDR2 FQNEAQ (reference sequence). Trimming removed 5 bases at V and 4 bases at J, with 11 bases between. This CDR3 has 14 amino acids. The CDR3 bases are TGTGCCAGCAGCCGGACAGCGAATAATGAAAAACTGTTTTTT. Its protein product is CASSRTANNEKLFF.

In this sample, this clonotype turned up a few times. V and J are TRBV4-2 and TRBJ2-1; the D is unclear. Germline V CDR1 and CDR2: LGHNA, YNFKEQ. V was trimmed by 1 base and J by 7 bases, leaving 8 bases between them. CDR3 length: 13 residues. In DNA, the CDR3 is TGTGCCAGCAGCCAAGTGTTAGGGAATGAGCAGTTCTTC. Translation gives CASSQVLGNEQFF.